These 31 T cell receptor beta chains were all obtained from the same sample, sequenced in a study of siplizumab effects on memory and regulatory T cells. Produced via immunoSEQ multiplex PCR; TCRdb's table is partial and in-frame only. The sample has 100,000 to 110,000 clones, about 95% seen once. Sequencing used non-Treg CD4+ T cells sorted from blood. The receptors derive from a human donor in good health.

Remarks on this clone: This CDR3 is also generated by other DNA sequences in the sample. This chain connects TRBV27 to TRBJ1-2, with D tentatively TRBD1 (6 bases). V shed 2 bases and J shed 4 bases, with 8 bases lying between them. Germline V lookup: CDR1 MNHEY, CDR2 SMNVEV (reference sequence). This CDR3 is built from 13 residues. The CDR3 reads CASSLQGSYGYTF. The CDR3 DNA is TGTGCCAGCAGTTTACAGGGGTCCTATGGCTACACCTTC.

The V call is TRBV7-2, the J call TRBJ2-3, with 7 bases that match TRBD1. This CDR3 has 15 residues. J lost 3 bases, V lost 1 base, and 4 bases had no gene match. Germline V gene sequence: CDR1 SGHTA, CDR2 FQGNSA. CDR3 in amino acids: CASSLEGQRTDTQYF. CDR3 sequence (DNA): TGTGCCAGCAGCTTAGAGGGACAGAGGACAGATACGCAGTATTTT.

The genes are TRBV18 and TRBJ1-2; tentatively, D is TRBD1 (5 bases). The CDR3 consists of 17 residues. The V and J ends lost 8 bases and 0 bases respectively, with 22 bases between them. Per germline, CDR1 KGHSH and CDR2 LQKENI. The DNA for the CDR3 is TGTGCCAGCACGTACCGGGACGGGAGAACCTCTAACTATGGCTACACCTTC. Translation gives CASTYRDGRTSNYGYTF.

This chain links TRBV7-9 with TRBJ2-7; 7 nucleotides line up with TRBD2. Looked up from germline, CDR1 is SEHNR and CDR2 is FQNEAQ (reference sequence). The CDR3 consists of 15 residues. The V segment lost 4 bases and the J segment 6 bases; nucleotides outside the gene matches: 12. The CDR3 loop is CASSYQGGSFGEQYF. The DNA of the CDR3 is TGTGCCAGCAGCTACCAGGGCGGGAGTTTCGGCGAGCAGTACTTC. The entire variable domain, with the rest obtained from reference TRBV7-9 and TRBJ2-7, is as follows: DTGVSQNPRHKITKRGQNVTFRCDPISEHNRLYWYRQTLGQGPEFLTYFQNEAQLEKSRLLSDRFSAERPKGSFSTLEIQRTEQGDSAMYLCASSYQGGSFGEQYFGPGTRLTVT.

The chain uses TRBV7-3 and TRBJ1-1; D gene ambiguous. The V gene's germline CDR1 is SGHTA and CDR2 FQGTGA. CDR3 length: 13 residues. Trimming took 1 base from V and 1 from J, leaving 4 bases between them. The CDR3 loop is CASSLMGNTEAFF. The DNA of the CDR3 is TGTGCCAGCAGCTTAATGGGGAACACTGAAGCTTTCTTT.

The gene calls are TRBV4-2 and TRBJ2-1; TRBD2 aligns across 12 bases. The V and J ends lost 0 bases and 6 bases, in that order; junction bases with no gene match: 9. The CDR3 extends over 18 amino acids. Germline assignment: CDR1 LGHNA and CDR2 YNFKEQ. The CDR3 DNA reads TGTGCCAGCAGCCAAGATAGGCTAGCGGGAGGGGAGCGCAATGAGCAGTTCTTC. This gives the protein CASSQDRLAGGERNEQFF.

V gene TRBV28 combines with J gene TRBJ2-3; TRBD2 matches at 9 bases. Germline CDR1 is MDHEN and CDR2 is SYDVKM. CDR3 length: 15 residues. V lost 6 bases, J lost 2 bases, and 6 bases stayed unmatched. CDR3: CASRGAGGNTDTQYF. In nucleotides, the CDR3 is TGTGCCAGCAGAGGAGCGGGAGGAAACACAGATACGCAGTATTTT. The entire variable domain, with the rest obtained from reference TRBV28 and TRBJ2-3, is as follows: DVKVTQSSRYLVKRTGEKVFLECVQDMDHENMFWYRQDPGLGLRLIYFSYDVKMKEKGDIPEGYSVSREKKERFSLILESASTNQTSMYLCASRGAGGNTDTQYFGPGTRLTVL.

As regards this clone: One end of the junction is discordant with germline, which a read error may explain. The chain links TRBV7-7 to TRBJ2-1, with TRBD2 matching over 8 bases. Germline-derived CDR1 and CDR2 are SSHAT and FNYEAQ (reference sequence). The CDR3 totals 15 residues. The CDR3 reads CASSLGLAGYNEQFF. CDR3 nucleotide sequence: TGTGCTAGCAGCTTGGGTCTAGCGGGCTACAATGAGCAGTTCTTC.

This clone was observed a single time. V and J are TRBV5-1 and TRBJ1-1, with a tentative D call TRBD1 (6 bases). This CDR3 comprises 13 residues. Between the trimmed V and J ends, which lost 1 base and 6 bases, there was a span of 10 bases. Germline-derived CDR1 and CDR2 are SGHRS and YFSETQ. The DNA for the CDR3 is TGCGCCAGCAGCTTGAAAGAGGGGGCTGAAGCTTTCTTT. Protein sequence: CASSLKEGAEAFF.

This clone is a singleton in its sample. V gene TRBV11-2 combines with J gene TRBJ2-3; 7 bases are shared with TRBD2. Germline V gene lookup returns CDR1 SGHAT and CDR2 FQNNGV. V shed 1 base, J shed 3 bases, and the junction held 7 bases outside the gene matches. The CDR3 spans 16 residues. CDR3 in amino acids: CASSLGGGRGTDTQYF. CDR3 in DNA: TGTGCCAGCAGCTTAGGGGGCGGGAGAGGAACAGATACGCAGTATTTT.

The count of this clone is one. V usage is TRBV7-9 and J usage is TRBJ2-7; D tentatively fits TRBD1 or TRBD2 (5 bases each). CDR1 is SEHNR, CDR2 FQNEAQ, per germline (reference sequence). The CDR3 is made up of 16 amino acids. Trimming left V 2 bases short and J 7 bases short, with 21 bases between. The CDR3 nucleotides read TGTGCCAGCAGCTTAACCACCGGGACCCAGTCCGGGGAGCAGTACTTC. Its protein product is CASSLTTGTQSGEQYF.

The V and J genes are TRBV7-9 and TRBJ1-1; no clear D gene. There are 16 residues in the CDR3. The V gene lost 2 bases and the J gene lost 6 bases, with 19 bases spanning the gap. Germline-derived CDR1 and CDR2 are SEHNR and FQNEAQ (reference sequence). In DNA form, the CDR3 reads TGTGCCAGCAGCTTACGTATGACCCTTAAGGGCGCTGAAGCTTTCTTT. Translated, it gives CASSLRMTLKGAEAFF.

The chain uses TRBV28 and TRBJ2-1; D might be TRBD2 (6 bases). The germline V gene encodes CDR1 MDHEN and CDR2 SYDVKM. CDR3 size: 11 residues. The ends were cut back, 7 bases at V and 14 bases at J, with 15 bases in the middle. The CDR3 nucleotides are TGTGCCAGCATTGGTTGGCCGGGGGAGTTCTTC. Translation: CASIGWPGEFF.

J is TRBJ2-7 and V is TRBV29-1; no reliable D call. This CDR3 is 14 amino acids long. CDR1 and CDR2 from the germline V gene are SQVTM and ANQGSEA. The CDR3 DNA follows: TGCACCCGAAGTCTGGGCCCGAAATCCTACGAGCAGTACTTC. Its translation is CTRSLGPKSYEQYF.

On this clone: Different DNA sequences within this sample yield the same CDR3. The rearrangement uses TRBV9 and TRBJ2-5; D gene unclear. CDR3 length: 15 amino acids. V was cut by 2 bases and J by 5 bases, with 16 bases left in between. CDR1 is SGDLS, CDR2 YYNGEE, per germline. This CDR3 is CASSVGTGPWETQYF. The DNA for the CDR3 is TGTGCCAGCAGCGTCGGAACCGGGCCTTGGGAGACCCAGTACTTC.

The rearrangement joins TRBV5-1 to TRBJ2-7; 7 bases fit TRBD1. Trimming cost V 4 bases and J 1 base; bases outside gene matches: 8. The V gene's germline CDR1 is SGHRS and CDR2 YFSETQ. The CDR3 covers 15 residues. The CDR3 DNA reads TGCGCCAGCAGCGTGGGACAGTTACGTTCCTACGAGCAGTACTTC. Encoded protein: CASSVGQLRSYEQYF.

This chain's CDR3 is CAISEWTSGSTGELFF. The CDR3 coding sequence is TGTGCCATCAGTGAGTGGACTAGCGGGAGTACCGGGGAGCTGTTTTTT. V is TRBV10-3 and J is TRBJ2-2; 13 positions match TRBD2. Germline V gene sequence: CDR1 ENHRY, CDR2 SYGVKD. The V segment lost 1 base and the J segment 5 bases; nucleotides outside the gene matches: 1. The CDR3 is made up of 16 amino acids.

The gene calls are TRBV7-9 and TRBJ2-5, with D possibly matching TRBD1 (5 bases). This CDR3 contains 12 residues. Germline V gene lookup returns CDR1 SEHNR and CDR2 FQNEAQ (reference sequence). V lost 5 bases, J lost 7 bases, and 11 bases lay in between. CDR3 sequence: CASSLLQGTQYF. The CDR3 DNA reads TGTGCCAGCAGCCTCCTCCAGGGGACCCAGTACTTC.

CDR3 bases: TGTGCCAGCAGTGGGGGACAGAGGATAGCAAGGACAGATACGCAGTATTTT. Translation: CASSGGQRIARTDTQYF. V gene TRBV27 combines with J gene TRBJ2-3; 7 bases line up with TRBD1. The germline V gene has CDR1 MNHEY and CDR2 SMNVEV (reference sequence). V shed 5 bases and J 3 bases; nucleotides not matched to a gene: 14. CDR3 size: 17 residues.

This rearrangement joins TRBV5-1 to TRBJ2-1; 12 bases fit TRBD1. CDR1 is SGHRS, CDR2 YFSETQ, per germline. CDR3 size: 18 residues. V shed 7 bases and J 0 bases; nucleotides not matched to a gene: 11. CDR3 bases: TGCGCCAGCGCTCCGGGACAGGGGGCTCCCAGCTCCTACAATGAGCAGTTCTTC. As protein: CASAPGQGAPSSYNEQFF.

The rearrangement uses TRBV5-8 and TRBJ2-5; perhaps TRBD2 as D (6 bases). The CDR3 consists of 16 residues. The germline V gene has CDR1 SGHTS and CDR2 YDEGEE. With 0 bases removed from V and 0 bases from J, the gap between germline ends came to 12 bases. The CDR3 nucleotides are TGTGCCAGCAGCTTGGCCAGAGGAGGGAACCAAGAGACCCAGTACTTC. As protein: CASSLARGGNQETQYF. The full variable domain, rest sourced from reference TRBV5-8 and TRBJ2-5, is EAGVTQSPTHLIKTRGQQATLRCSPISGHTSVYWYQQALGLGLQFLLWYDEGEERNRGNFPPRFSGRQFPNYSSELNVNALELEDSALYLCASSLARGGNQETQYFGPGTRLLVL.

The chain uses TRBV30 and TRBJ2-3, with 8 bases identical to TRBD1. V shed 7 bases, J shed 1 base, and the junction held 10 bases outside the gene matches. This CDR3 spans 15 amino acids. Germline V gene sequence: CDR1 GTSNPN, CDR2 SVGIG (reference sequence). DNA for the CDR3: TGTGCCTACTTTAATCCGGGACAGGGCACAGATACGCAGTATTTT. This sequence encodes CAYFNPGQGTDTQYF.

The rearrangement joins TRBV28 to TRBJ1-4; D gene uncertain. Trimming took 0 bases from V and 7 from J, leaving 3 bases between them. The length of the CDR3 is 12 residues. Germline V gene lookup returns CDR1 MDHEN and CDR2 SYDVKM. CDR3 in amino acids: CASSLWGEKLFF. CDR3 bases: TGTGCCAGCAGTTTATGGGGTGAAAAACTGTTTTTT.

The CDR3 DNA sequence: TGCGCCAGCAGCTGGGGGTCAGGGGGCCAAGAGACCCAGTACTTC. As protein: CASSWGSGGQETQYF. This chain uses TRBV5-1 with TRBJ2-5, with 7 positions matching TRBD1. The CDR3 loop spans 15 amino acids. V lost 3 bases, J lost 1 base, and 6 bases stayed unmatched. CDR1 and CDR2 from the germline V gene are SGHRS and YFSETQ.

The chain recombines TRBV5-4 with TRBJ2-5; perhaps D is TRBD1 or TRBD2 (5 bases each). This CDR3 contains 14 residues. In germline, CDR1 is SGHNT, CDR2 YYREEE (reference sequence). V was pared by 1 base and J by 4 bases, with 11 bases between. The CDR3 reads CASSLPRGGETQYF. In DNA, the CDR3 is TGTGCCAGCAGCTTGCCCCGGGGCGGAGAGACCCAGTACTTC.

The gene calls are TRBV9 and TRBJ1-2; D gene ambiguous. Looked up from germline, CDR1 is SGDLS and CDR2 is YYNGEE. The CDR3 loop spans 14 amino acids. The V gene lost 2 bases and the J gene lost 8 bases, with 16 bases spanning the gap. The CDR3 coding sequence is TGTGCCAGCAGCGTTCCGGGAGACGGGCGCGGCTACACCTTC. Translated: CASSVPGDGRGYTF.

V and J are TRBV18 and TRBJ1-1; D gene uncertain. CDR3 length equals 12 residues. Germline V gives CDR1 KGHSH, CDR2 LQKENI. Trimming took 6 bases from V and 6 from J, leaving 11 bases between them. This CDR3 is CASSPDLAEAFF. The DNA for the CDR3 is TGTGCCAGCTCGCCCGATTTGGCTGAAGCTTTCTTT.

This CDR3 reads CASSFLFRASGSLYNEQFF. CDR3 sequence (DNA): TGTGCCAGCAGCTTCCTATTTAGGGCTAGCGGGAGCCTCTACAATGAGCAGTTCTTC. The chain uses TRBV13 and TRBJ2-1; 10 nucleotides agree with TRBD2. The CDR3 contains 19 residues. V lost 3 bases, J lost 3 bases, and 14 bases stayed unmatched. Germline V gene data show CDR1 as PRHDT and CDR2 as FYEKMQ (reference sequence).

The rearrangement uses TRBV7-2 and TRBJ1-2, with D possibly being TRBD1 (5 bases). V shed 1 base and J shed 3 bases, with 12 bases lying between them. This CDR3 is 15 amino acids long. CDR1 SGHTA and CDR2 FQGNSA come from the germline V gene. CDR3 residues: CASSLVPGLDYGYTF. The CDR3 DNA follows: TGTGCCAGCAGCTTAGTCCCAGGGTTGGACTATGGCTACACCTTC.

The gene calls are TRBV14 and TRBJ2-7; D gene unclear. The ends were cut back, 1 base at V and 2 bases at J, with 12 bases in the middle. The CDR3 sequence is 15 residues long. Germline V lookup: CDR1 SGHDN, CDR2 FVKESK. DNA for the CDR3: TGTGCCAGCAGCCAAGGAGGAAGTGTAGCCTACGAGCAGTACTTC. This translates into CASSQGGSVAYEQYF.

The rearrangement joins TRBV9 to TRBJ2-7; the match to TRBD1 covers 9 bases. V was clipped by 4 bases and J by 6 bases; unmatched bases: 11. The germline CDR1 and CDR2 sequences are SGDLS and YYNGEE. CDR3 length equals 15 residues. In nucleotides, the CDR3 is TGTGCCAGCAGCTCTCCCCCGGGACAGGGAGCCGAGCAGTACTTC. This codes for CASSSPPGQGAEQYF.